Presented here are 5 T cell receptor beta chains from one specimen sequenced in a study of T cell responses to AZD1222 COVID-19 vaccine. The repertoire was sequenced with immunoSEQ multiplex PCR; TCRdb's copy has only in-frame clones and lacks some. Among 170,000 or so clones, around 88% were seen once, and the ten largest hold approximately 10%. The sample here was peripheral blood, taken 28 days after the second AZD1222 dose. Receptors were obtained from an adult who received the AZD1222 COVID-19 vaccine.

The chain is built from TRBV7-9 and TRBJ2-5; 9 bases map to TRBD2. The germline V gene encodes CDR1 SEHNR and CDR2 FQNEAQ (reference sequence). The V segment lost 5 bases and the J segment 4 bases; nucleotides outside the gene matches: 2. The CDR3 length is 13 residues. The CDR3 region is CASSRSGGETQYF. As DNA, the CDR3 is TGTGCCAGCAGCCGTAGCGGGGGAGAGACCCAGTACTTC.

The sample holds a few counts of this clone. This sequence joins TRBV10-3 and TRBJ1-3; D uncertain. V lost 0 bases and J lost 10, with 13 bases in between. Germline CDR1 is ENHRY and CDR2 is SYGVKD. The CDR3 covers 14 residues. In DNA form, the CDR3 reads TGTGCCATCAGTGAGTCCCGGGCGGCGGTGACCATATATTTT. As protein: CAISESRAAVTIYF.

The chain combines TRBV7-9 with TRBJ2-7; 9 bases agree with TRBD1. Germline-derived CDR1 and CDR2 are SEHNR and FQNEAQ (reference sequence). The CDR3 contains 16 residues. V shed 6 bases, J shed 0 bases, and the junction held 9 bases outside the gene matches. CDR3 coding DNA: TGTGCCAGCAGTTATACCGGGACAGGGAGCTCCTACGAGCAGTACTTC. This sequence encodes CASSYTGTGSSYEQYF.

Here the CDR3 reads CASTPGHYEQYF. CDR3 nucleotides: TGTGCCAGCACCCCCGGGCACTACGAGCAGTACTTC. This sequence joins TRBV28 and TRBJ2-7, with unresolved D. The CDR3 is 12 amino acids. From germline, CDR1 is MDHEN and CDR2 SYDVKM. Trimming left V 7 bases short and J 3 bases short, with 10 bases between.

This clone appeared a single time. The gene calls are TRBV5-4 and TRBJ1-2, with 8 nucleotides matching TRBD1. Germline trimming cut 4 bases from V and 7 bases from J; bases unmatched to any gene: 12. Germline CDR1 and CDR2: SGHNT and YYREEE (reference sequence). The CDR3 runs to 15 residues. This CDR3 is CASSPHDRGLGGYTF. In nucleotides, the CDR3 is TGTGCCAGCAGCCCCCACGACAGGGGTCTTGGTGGCTACACCTTC. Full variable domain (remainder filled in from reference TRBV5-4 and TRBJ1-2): ETGVTQSPTHLIKTRGQQVTLRCSSQSGHNTVSWYQQALGQGPQFIFQYYREEENGRGNFPPRFSGLQFPNYSSELNVNALELDDSALYLCASSPHDRGLGGYTFGSGTRLTVV.